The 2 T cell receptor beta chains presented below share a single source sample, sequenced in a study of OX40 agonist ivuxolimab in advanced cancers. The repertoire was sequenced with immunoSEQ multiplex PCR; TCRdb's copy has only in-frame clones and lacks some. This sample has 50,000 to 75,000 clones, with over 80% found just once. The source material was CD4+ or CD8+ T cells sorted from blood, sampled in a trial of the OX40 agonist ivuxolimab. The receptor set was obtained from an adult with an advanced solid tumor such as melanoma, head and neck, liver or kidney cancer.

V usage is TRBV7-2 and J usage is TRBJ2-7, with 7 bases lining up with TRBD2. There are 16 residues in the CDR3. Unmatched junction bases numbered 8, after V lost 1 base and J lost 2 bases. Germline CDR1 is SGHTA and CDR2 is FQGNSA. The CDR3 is CASSLGGAGDPYEQYF. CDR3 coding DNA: TGTGCCAGCAGCTTAGGCGGGGCGGGAGATCCCTACGAGCAGTACTTC.

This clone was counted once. The CDR3 sequence: CASSSGTYNEQFF. The CDR3 nucleotides are TGTGCCAGCAGTTCCGGGACCTACAATGAGCAGTTCTTC. J is TRBJ2-1 and V is TRBV6-4; a possible D gene is TRBD2 (5 bases). CDR1 MRHNA and CDR2 SNTAGT come from the germline V gene. This CDR3 contains 13 residues. The ends were cut back, 5 bases at V and 2 bases at J, with 7 bases in the middle.